A selection of T cell receptor beta chains follows, all from one sample in a study of blood T cell repertoires in COVID-19. Some clones are missing from TCRdb's copy, which holds only in-frame ones; the method was immunoSEQ multiplex PCR. The sample comprises about 55,000 clones, roughly 90% of which are singletons, and around a sixth rests with the top ten. Sequencing was performed on peripheral blood. These receptor sequences come from a human donor with active COVID-19. The donor label of this sample is uncertain. CDR3s include the opening cysteine and the closing phenylalanine or tryptophan. Each record gives: clone size, J gene, V gene, D gene, CDR3 DNA, CDR3 protein. The D gene is left open where the match is weak. Clone size is given for some rows only: seen once, a few or many times, or a class if the clone is expanded.

many,TRBJ2-7,TRBV19,-,TGTGCCAGTGGACACCGCTACGAGCAGTACTTC,CASGHRYEQYF
-,TRBJ1-5,TRBV5-8,TRBD1,TGTGCCAGCAGCTTGGGACAGGGGCCGAGCAATCAGCCCCAGCATTTT,CASSLGQGPSNQPQHF
-,TRBJ2-3,TRBV9,-,TGTGCCAGCAGCGTAGGTTTTTCCGGCACAGATACGCAGTATTTT,CASSVGFSGTDTQYF
-,TRBJ1-1,TRBV3-1/TRBV3-2,-,TGTGCCAGCCCTATAAACACTGAAGCTTTCTTT,CASPINTEAFF
-,TRBJ1-2,TRBV9,-,TGTGCCAGCAGTCCCACAGGGAGAGATGGCTACACCTTC,CASSPTGRDGYTF
once,TRBJ1-2,TRBV6-6,-,TGTGCCAGCAGTTACTGGAATAGTCGGGAGACTTATGGCTACACCTTC,CASSYWNSRETYGYTF
few,TRBJ2-6,TRBV19,TRBD2,TGTGCCAGTAGTACCGGACTAGCGGGGGGGTCAGGGGCCAACGTCCTGACTTTC,CASSTGLAGGSGANVLTF
-,TRBJ2-1,TRBV7-3,TRBD2,TGTGCCAGCAGCCCCTCGGGTGGGGCGGGGGGGCATGTTGAGCAGTTCTTC,CASSPSGGAGGHVEQFF
-,TRBJ1-2,TRBV7-2,-,TGTGCCAGCAGCTTAGAAAACAGTAACTATGGCTACACCTTC,CASSLENSNYGYTF
-,TRBJ1-2,TRBV14,TRBD1,TGTGCCAGCAGCCCTCTGGACAGGGACCATGGCTACACCTTC,CASSPLDRDHGYTF
-,TRBJ1-5,TRBV15,TRBD1,TGTGCCACCAGCAGAGATCACTTCACGACAGGGAGTGGCAATCAGCCCCAGCATTTT,CATSRDHFTTGSGNQPQHF
-,TRBJ1-2,TRBV3-1/TRBV3-2,-,TGTGCCAGCAGCCGTAGACAGGTTACTGGTGGCTACACCTTC,CASSRRQVTGGYTF
-,TRBJ2-5,TRBV7-2,TRBD2,TGTGCCAGCGGGACTAGCGGGGTGTCGGTGGAGACCCAGTACTTC,CASGTSGVSVETQYF
-,TRBJ2-5,TRBV7-2,TRBD2,TGTGCCAGCAGCCCGGGACTACTACAGCAGACCCAGTACTTC,CASSPGLLQQTQYF
-,TRBJ2-7,TRBV6-5,TRBD1,TGTGCCAGCAGCAGCCCGGGACAGGGATACGAGCAGTACTTC,CASSSPGQGYEQYF
-,TRBJ2-2,TRBV5-1,-,TGCGCCAGCAGCTACATCAGGGGAAGCACCGGGGAGCTGTTTTTT,CASSYIRGSTGELFF
-,TRBJ1-2,TRBV27,TRBD1,TGTGCCAGCGTAGGACAGGGGCCCGTCTATGGCTACACCTTC,CASVGQGPVYGYTF
-,TRBJ2-5,TRBV27,-,TGTGCCAGCAGGGAGACAGATAACCAAGAGACCCAGTACTTC,CASRETDNQETQYF
-,TRBJ2-2,TRBV5-4,-,TGTGCCAGCAGCGCGCAGGGGACCGGGGAGCTGTTTTTT,CASSAQGTGELFF
-,TRBJ1-2,TRBV13,-,TGTGCCAGCAGCCTCCTCACAGAGCGGAACTATGGCTACACCTTC,CASSLLTERNYGYTF
-,TRBJ1-2,TRBV29-1,TRBD1,TGCAGCGTCGCCGGGACAGCCTTAGCTAACTATGGCTACACCTTC,CSVAGTALANYGYTF
-,TRBJ1-5,TRBV24-1,-,TGTGCCACCAGTGATTTGCTTTCCAGGGTTGACCAGCCCCAGCATTTT,CATSDLLSRVDQPQHF